This T cell receptor (beta chain) was captured by sequencing in a study of cytomegalovirus exposure and HLA in healthy donors. General study results and limits: Earlier analysis looked at TCR beta V segments, and most were productive about 87% or about 30% of the time. High sensitivity and specificity were reportedly achieved when the classifier diagnosed cytomegalovirus status.

CDR3 length: 15 amino acids. Trimming took 1 base from V and 2 from J; bases not matched to a gene: 4. Germline V gene sequence: CDR1 SGHTA, CDR2 FQGNSA. Donors counted as nominally healthy when sampled, yet unrecorded immune exposures were likely. A multiplex PCR was run with 60 Vbeta primers and 13 Jbeta primers. Profiled with immunoSEQ multiplex PCR; TCRdb holds only in-frame clones, not every one. The table records 100,000 or so clones, 77% of them present only once. In the case of this clone: Its antigen is not known.

The sequencing input was PBMCs. The rearrangement joins TRBV7-2 to TRBJ2-5; 7 bases agree with TRBD2. The receptor comes from a man aged 40-55 years in good health and CMV-seropositive. CDR3 loop: CASSLVMGGQETQYF. CDR3 DNA sequence: TGTGCCAGCAGCTTAGTAATGGGAGGGCAAGAGACCCAGTACTTC.